This T cell receptor (beta chain) derives from a study of blood T cell repertoires in COVID-19. Overall study: COVID-19 samples collected from the United States, Italy and Spain covered acute and convalescent phases. Sources were T cells, B-cell-depleted T cells, or PBMCs; the material itself was cDNA or gDNA.

In the study's own analysis: Cell counts per sample came from amplifying reference gene primers. Clones were read by immunoSEQ multiplex PCR, and TCRdb kept only the in-frame ones, dropping some. V, J and clone size reflect that table, while D and trimming were determined from the DNA. The sample lists roughly 100,000 clones; about four fifths were seen once. V was shortened by 4 bases and J by 0 bases, with 17 bases between the two germline ends. The CDR3 has 16 amino acids. The V gene's germline CDR1 is SGHRS and CDR2 YFSETQ. Material for sequencing was peripheral blood. The origin of this receptor is an older woman with acute or convalescent COVID-19. The chain employs TRBV5-1 and TRBJ2-7, with D possibly being TRBD1 (6 bases). As DNA, the CDR3 is TGCGCCAGCAGCCTGTCGGGACAAGGCTACTCCTACGAGCAGTACTTC. This encodes CASSLSGQGYSYEQYF.